The next 3 T cell receptor beta chains were all read from a single sample in a study of CD8 T cells in ankylosing spondylitis. Findings of the study overall: Ankylosing spondylitis blood seemed to carry a telltale TCR beta motif made of several highly homologous variants.

The antigens of these receptors remain unknown. TCRdb re-called the 5' RACE reads with MiXCR, one entry per CDR3 protein. The table lists over 700,000 distinct CDR3 sequences, about 20% of them singletons. The sequencing sample was made of blood, either unsorted or a sorted T cell fraction (not recorded which). These receptors all come from a male donor with ankylosing spondylitis.

A few counts support this clonotype. The rearrangement uses TRBV5-1 and TRBJ1-1; a weak D match, TRBD1 (5 bases). CDR1 is SGHRS, CDR2 YFSETQ, per germline. V was pared by 5 bases and J by 1 base, with 18 bases between. This CDR3 is 16 amino acids long. The CDR3 is CASRPGSQEQNTEAFF. CDR3 bases: TGCGCCAGCAGGCCCGGTTCACAGGAACAGAACACTGAAGCTTTCTTT.

The chain uses TRBV6-6 and TRBJ2-7; D is ambiguous. This CDR3 spans 13 amino acids. Germline V gene data show CDR1 as MNHNY and CDR2 as SVGAGI (reference sequence). The V end lost 2 bases, the J end lost 5 bases, and 10 bases lay between the germline ends. CDR3 sequence reads: CASSYQLGDEQYF. CDR3 sequence (DNA): TGTGCCAGCAGTTACCAACTGGGCGACGAGCAGTACTTC.

At least ten counts were recorded for this clonotype. The rearrangement links TRBV12-3 or TRBV12-4 to TRBJ1-1; TRBD1 aligns across 8 bases. This CDR3 region has 13 residues. V was clipped by 5 bases and J by 4 bases; unmatched bases: 3. CDR3 DNA: TGTGCCAGCAGTGACAGGGGATCCACTGAAGCTTTCTTT. The encoded protein is CASSDRGSTEAFF.